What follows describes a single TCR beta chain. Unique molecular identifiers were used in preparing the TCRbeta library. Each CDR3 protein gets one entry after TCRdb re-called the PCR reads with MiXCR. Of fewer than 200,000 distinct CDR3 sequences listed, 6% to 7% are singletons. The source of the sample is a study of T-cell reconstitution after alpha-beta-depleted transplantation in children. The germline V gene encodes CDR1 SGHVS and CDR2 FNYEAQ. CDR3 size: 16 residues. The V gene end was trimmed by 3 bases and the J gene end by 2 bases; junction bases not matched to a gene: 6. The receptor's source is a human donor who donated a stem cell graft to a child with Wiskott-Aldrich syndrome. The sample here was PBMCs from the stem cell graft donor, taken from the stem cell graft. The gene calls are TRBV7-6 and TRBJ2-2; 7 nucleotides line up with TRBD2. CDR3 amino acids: CASSFLPGLNTGELFF. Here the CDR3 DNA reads TGTGCCAGCAGCTTTCTGCCGGGACTAAACACCGGGGAGCTGTTTTTT.